These 2 T cell receptor beta chains were sequenced from one sample in a study of blood T cell repertoires in COVID-19. The assay was immunoSEQ multiplex PCR, and TCRdb's table has in-frame clones only and misses some. The repertoire holds about 260,000 clones, with about 90% as singletons. The sequenced material came from peripheral blood. All receptors derive from a woman in her seventies with COVID-19, enrolled during active disease.

The rearrangement links TRBV5-1 to TRBJ2-7; D perhaps matches TRBD2 (5 bases). Looked up from germline, CDR1 is SGHRS and CDR2 is YFSETQ. The CDR3 is 15 residues long. V was cut by 4 bases and J by 7 bases, with 21 bases left in between. The CDR3 reads CASSHKGSPTGEQYF. The CDR3 region has the DNA TGCGCCAGCAGCCATAAAGGGTCACCTACGGGGGAGCAGTACTTC.

The rearrangement joins TRBV5-1 to TRBJ1-1; TRBD1 agrees at 8 bases. J was trimmed by 5 bases and V by 1 base; bases with no gene match: 7. Germline CDR1 and CDR2: SGHRS and YFSETQ. There are 15 residues in the CDR3. CDR3 DNA sequence: TGCGCCAGCAGCTTGCGGGCAGGGGGCCAGACTGAAGCTTTCTTT. Protein product: CASSLRAGGQTEAFF.